Sequencing of this T cell receptor (beta chain) was carried out in a study of CXCR3-negative and CXCR3-positive naive CD8 T cells. Overall study results and limits: Memory cells showed distinct TRBV-TRBJ patterns, while the two naive subsets matched. Diversity ran similarly high across both naive subsets but far lower in memory CD8+ cells. Naive cells that were CXCR3-positive had more hydrophobic TRB CDR3s (compared with CXCR3-negative naive cells).

Comments on this clonotype: Antigen: not known.

This CDR3 region has 15 residues. CDR1 is SQVTM and CDR2 is ANQGSEA in the germline V gene. Libraries were UMI-labeled 5' RACE TRB cDNA. Following a re-call of the 5' RACE reads, TCRdb has one entry per CDR3 protein and lacks DNA. The table for this sample gives roughly 61,000 distinct CDR3 sequences. By phenotype, naive CD8+ T cells were CD45RO-CCR7+CD27+CD95-. Sequencing used naive CXCR3+ CD8+ T cells from blood. Stated subset: CD45RO-CCR7+CD27+CD95- naive CD8+ T cells expressing CXCR3 (TNR3+). The TCR originated in a human donor in good health. Some clones in this sample may be carry-over from other donors' samples. This rearrangement joins TRBV29-1 to TRBJ2-2; lacking DNA, the TRBD1 call made by TCRdb goes unchecked. The CDR3 spells CSVSTGTGLAGELFF.